This T cell receptor (beta chain) was recorded in a study of Ad26.COV2.S vaccination and SARS-CoV-2 variants. Study-level background: Once or twice, 56 days apart, Ad26.COV2.S was delivered intramuscularly.

This clone was seen only once. The antigen is unknown. The protocol was immunoSEQ multiplex PCR, while the TCRdb copy is restricted to in-frame clones and leaves out a portion. This repertoire shows about 400,000 clones, 85% to 90% found once; its top ten account for 3.6%. Treatment noted: over 15 received Ad26.COV2.S at low or high dose, single or two shots; roughly 5 received placebo; per-sample allocation not given. Each sample was drawn 63 days after the first injection (of vaccine or placebo). J lost 4 bases, V lost 2 bases, and 0 bases had no gene match. Per germline, CDR1 MNHEY and CDR2 SVGAGI. This CDR3 is built from 14 residues. General observations from the study: Vaccinees showed greater spike-specific TCR breadth than placebo recipients. Considerable breadth of spike-specific CD8+ and CD4+ T cell responses has reportedly been documented following vaccination.

The V gene is TRBV6-5, the J gene TRBJ1-2, with 11 bases lining up with TRBD1. Here the sequenced sample was peripheral blood, taken in a trial of Ad26.COV2.S vaccine versus placebo. This TCR derives from a person between 18 and 60 years old who received the Ad26.COV2.S COVID-19 vaccine or a placebo. CDR3 nucleotides: TGTGCCAGCAGTTACGGGACAGGGGGCTATGGCTACACCTTC. It codes for CASSYGTGGYGYTF.